One and the same sample provided the 19 T cell receptor beta chains below, sequenced in a study of T cell responses to AZD1222 COVID-19 vaccine (dated by TCRdb to 2020 to 2023). The time point label for this specimen denotes: about 28 days (+/-7) after the second vaccine dose. The sample's treatment or condition label is to be understood as: meningococcal conjugate vaccine given as trial control. Libraries were constructed by the immunoSEQ multiplex PCR assay. As stored in TCRdb, this immuneACCESS dataset retains in-frame rearrangements with V and J assigned. A fraction of the clones does not appear; measured against another copy, unresolved V genes explain less than half of the discrepancy, and the remainder lacks a known reason. The sample records about 76,000 clones, around 80% of which are singletons. The top ten clonotypes cover roughly 29% of the sample. The starting material was peripheral blood, obtained 28 days after the second dose of the MenACWY control vaccine. These TCRs come from an adult who received the MenACWY meningococcal vaccine as a control.

The chain employs TRBV27 and TRBJ2-1; the D call may be TRBD1 or TRBD2 (5 bases each). The germline V gene encodes CDR1 MNHEY and CDR2 SMNVEV (reference sequence). V was cut by 5 bases and J by 12 bases, with 20 bases left in between. The CDR3 has 14 residues. The CDR3 is CASSRGELAPMQFF. As DNA, the CDR3 is TGTGCCAGCAGTCGAGGGGAGCTAGCCCCAATGCAGTTCTTC.

The V and J genes are TRBV12-3 or TRBV12-4 and TRBJ1-2; D is ambiguous. This CDR3 spans 11 amino acids. V was shortened by 8 bases and J by 3 bases, with 7 bases between the two germline ends. The CDR3, as DNA: TGTGCCAGCGAGGGAGACTATGGCTACACCTTC. Its protein product is CASEGDYGYTF.

The chain is built from TRBV19 and TRBJ2-7, with D perhaps matching TRBD1 or TRBD2 (5 bases each). V was trimmed by 4 bases and J by 7 bases, leaving 11 bases between them. The CDR3 is 12 amino acids. The germline V gene has CDR1 LNHDA and CDR2 SQIVND (reference sequence). The CDR3 DNA reads as TGTGCCAGTAGTACCTGGGACCGGGAGCAGTACTTC. This sequence encodes CASSTWDREQYF.

This clone was picked up a small number of times. The chain joins TRBV2 to TRBJ1-2; perhaps TRBD1 as D (6 bases). Germline CDR1 reads SNHLY; CDR2 reads FYNNEI. This CDR3 is built from 14 residues. Trimming shortened V by 8 bases and J by 3 bases, and 16 bases separated the two germline ends. CDR3 protein: CASLPDRNYYGYTF. The DNA of the CDR3 is TGTGCCAGCCTCCCAGACAGGAACTACTATGGCTACACCTTC.

J is TRBJ1-1 and V is TRBV7-2; perhaps TRBD1 as D (5 bases). The CDR3 spans 14 residues. CDR1 and CDR2 from the germline V gene are SGHTA and FQGNSA. Trimming left V 2 bases short and J 6 bases short, with 13 bases between. The CDR3 is CASSLSGFEAEAFF. The CDR3 coding sequence is TGTGCCAGCAGCTTATCAGGGTTTGAGGCTGAAGCTTTCTTT.

V and J are TRBV3-1 (or the pseudogene TRBV3-2) and TRBJ1-6, with no clear D. The CDR3 is 14 amino acids. The germline CDR1 and CDR2 sequences are LGHDT and YNNKEL (reference sequence). The V and J ends lost 1 base and 7 bases respectively, with 8 bases between them. The CDR3: CASSQGVGNSPLHF. Written as DNA, the CDR3 is TGTGCCAGCAGCCAAGGGGTCGGGAATTCACCCCTCCACTTT.

The gene calls are TRBV7-8 and TRBJ2-7, with TRBD1 matching 9 bases. The CDR3 length is 13 residues. The V gene's germline CDR1 is SGHVS and CDR2 FQNEAQ. Trimming took 5 bases from V and 6 from J; bases not matched to a gene: 5. CDR3 in amino acids: CASSRTGDFEQYF. The CDR3 nucleotides are TGTGCCAGCAGCAGGACAGGGGATTTCGAGCAGTACTTC. Supplemented by reference TRBV7-8 and TRBJ2-7, the full variable domain reads GAGVSQSPRYKVAKRGQDVALRCDPISGHVSLFWYQQALGQGPEFLTYFQNEAQLDKSGLPSDRFFAERPEGSVSTLKIQRTQQEDSAVYLCASSRTGDFEQYFGPGTRLTVT.

The J gene is TRBJ1-2, the V gene TRBV4-3; maybe TRBD1 (6 bases). V gave up 4 bases and J gave up 4 bases, with 10 bases separating them. Germline V gene data show CDR1 as LGHNA and CDR2 as YSLEER. CDR3 length: 13 amino acids. The chain's CDR3 is CASSRGGGYGYTF. The CDR3 coding sequence is TGCGCCAGCAGCCGTGGGGGCGGCTATGGCTACACCTTC.

This rearrangement joins TRBV19 to TRBJ2-6, with a possible D match to TRBD2 (6 bases). With 5 bases removed from V and 2 bases from J, the gap between germline ends came to 10 bases. There are 15 residues in the CDR3. Per the germline V gene, CDR1 is LNHDA and CDR2 is SQIVND (reference sequence). The CDR3 bases are TGTGCCAGTAGTGCGGCGGGGACTGGGGCCAACGTCCTGACTTTC. It translates to CASSAAGTGANVLTF.

This chain's CDR3 is CASSQRPRQNEQFF. The CDR3, as DNA: TGTGCCAGCAGCCAACGCCCCCGCCAAAATGAGCAGTTCTTC. The chain recombines TRBV28 with TRBJ2-1; no clear D gene. Germline V gene lookup returns CDR1 MDHEN and CDR2 SYDVKM. V gave up 6 bases and J gave up 7 bases, with 16 bases separating them. The CDR3 spans 14 residues.

V and J are TRBV18 and TRBJ1-5; TRBD1 aligns across 9 bases. The germline V gene has CDR1 KGHSH and CDR2 LQKENI. This CDR3 is built from 16 residues. V was pared by 3 bases and J by 2 bases, with 5 bases of the junction left unmatched. The chain's CDR3 is CASSPKQGAGNQPQHF. The CDR3 nucleotides are TGTGCCAGCTCACCCAAACAGGGGGCAGGCAATCAGCCCCAGCATTTT.

The chain couples TRBV11-1 to TRBJ1-6; D unclear. Per the germline V gene, CDR1 is SGHAT and CDR2 is FQDESV (reference sequence). Trimming removed 2 bases from V and 8 bases from J, with 7 bases in between. This CDR3 has 13 residues. The CDR3, as DNA: TGTGCCAGCAGCTTACAGTTCGATTCACCCCTCCACTTT. This translates into CASSLQFDSPLHF.

J is TRBJ2-2 and V is TRBV4-3; D gene unclear. Germline lookup yields CDR1 LGHNA and CDR2 YSLEER. The CDR3 totals 14 residues. V was clipped by 0 bases and J by 6 bases, with 8 bases between them. This chain's CDR3 is CASSQDTVPGELFF. The CDR3 bases are TGCGCCAGCAGCCAAGATACGGTTCCCGGGGAGCTGTTTTTT.

The V call is TRBV4-1, the J call TRBJ1-2; 8 nucleotides match TRBD1. This CDR3 spans 15 amino acids. The V gene's germline CDR1 is MGHRA and CDR2 YSYEKL. Trimming cost V 4 bases and J 8 bases; bases outside gene matches: 12. CDR3 sequence reads: CASSPPSGQVGGYTF. The CDR3, as DNA: TGCGCCAGCAGCCCCCCCTCGGGACAGGTTGGCGGCTACACCTTC.

This clone came up a few times. The chain joins TRBV27 to TRBJ1-5, with D possibly being TRBD1 (6 bases). Germline loops: CDR1 MNHEY, CDR2 SMNVEV (reference sequence). Trimming took 3 bases from V and 7 from J, leaving 16 bases between them. CDR3 length: 15 residues. CDR3 amino acids: CASSLVRGGDQPQHF. As DNA, the CDR3 is TGTGCCAGCAGTTTGGTAAGAGGGGGAGACCAGCCCCAGCATTTT.

This clone showed up just once. The chain links TRBV2 to TRBJ1-1; D unresolved. In germline, CDR1 is SNHLY, CDR2 FYNNEI. Trimming removed 4 bases at V and 14 bases at J, with 17 bases between. This CDR3 comprises 12 residues. In DNA form, the CDR3 reads TGTGCCAGCAGTGGGGATGGATGGTTCGCCTTCTTT. Translated, it gives CASSGDGWFAFF.

The chain employs TRBV6-4 and TRBJ1-6; D uncertain. V lost 8 bases and J lost 0, with 14 bases in between. The CDR3 contains 16 residues. The germline V gene has CDR1 MRHNA and CDR2 SNTAGT. The CDR3 reads CASPNEGSSYNSPLHF. CDR3 DNA: TGTGCCAGCCCCAACGAGGGTAGCTCCTATAATTCACCCCTCCACTTT.

The rearrangement joins TRBV29-1 to TRBJ2-1; 8 nucleotides agree with TRBD2. The CDR3 covers 14 residues. From germline, CDR1 is SQVTM and CDR2 ANQGSEA. Trimming cost V 1 base and J 2 bases; bases outside gene matches: 1. The DNA for the CDR3 is TGCAGCGTTGAAGCGGGGGGGCCCTACAATGAGCAGTTCTTC. Translating gives CSVEAGGPYNEQFF.

This chain connects TRBV30 to TRBJ2-7, with D possibly TRBD1 on 6 matching bases. This CDR3 has 13 amino acids. Per the germline V gene, CDR1 is GTSNPN and CDR2 is SVGIG (reference sequence). V shed 1 base and J shed 4 bases, with 11 bases lying between them. CDR3 in DNA: TGTGCCTGGAGTGAGGGCAGGGGTTACGAGCAGTACTTC. It specifies CAWSEGRGYEQYF.